This T cell receptor beta chain was sequenced during a study of T cells in Graves' hyperthyroidism and ophthalmopathy. Study-level findings and limits: Blood also carried most thyroid clonotypes expanded above 0.001.

The investigators amplified TCR beta CDR3 regions from RNA transcripts. HTBI primers were the set used in a first-round RT-PCR of the TCR CDR3. TCRdb processed the multiplex PCR reads anew with MiXCR; each CDR3 protein has one entry. The data contain around 350,000 distinct CDR3 sequences, roughly 13% of them singletons. From germline, CDR1 is SGHNT and CDR2 YENEEA. V lost 6 bases to trimming and J lost 1 base, with 18 bases between them. CDR3 size: 16 residues. This clonotype appeared many times. Its target is unknown. The sample was blood. This chain joins TRBV11-3 and TRBJ2-5; tentative D call: TRBD2 (6 bases). The origin of this receptor is a woman under 30 with Graves' hyperthyroidism. CDR3 protein: CASSSGRGLLQETQYF. CDR3 in DNA: TGTGCCAGCAGTTCTGGCCGGGGACTCCTCCAAGAGACCCAGTACTTC.